The rows below give T cell receptor beta chains drawn from one sample of a study of T cells in Graves' hyperthyroidism and ophthalmopathy. TCRdb passed the multiplex PCR reads through MiXCR, listing each CDR3 protein once. In the table there are 550,000 to 800,000 distinct CDR3 sequences, approximately 15% of which are singletons. Specimen: blood. The receptors derive from a man aged 50 or older with Graves' hyperthyroidism. CDR3s include the opening cysteine and the closing phenylalanine or tryptophan. Each record gives: clone size, V gene, J gene, D gene, CDR3 length, CDR3 protein, CDR3 DNA. A D gene is named only where the DNA matches it firmly. Clone size, where shown, is once, few, many, or a class for clones that have expanded.

>few|TRBV28|TRBJ2-1|-|12
CASTRQNNEQFF
TGTGCCAGCACCCGACAGAACAATGAGCAGTTCTTC
>-|TRBV4-3|TRBJ2-7|TRBD2|13
CASSPGLVSEQYF
TGCGCCAGCAGCCCGGGACTAGTTTCCGAGCAGTACTTC
>many|TRBV27|TRBJ2-7|-|14
CASSTASSSYEQYF
TGTGCCAGCAGTACAGCCTCCTCCTCCTACGAGCAGTACTTC
>few|TRBV19|TRBJ2-6|-|15
CASSMLGSGANVLTF
TGTGCCAGTAGTATGCTGGGCTCTGGGGCCAACGTCCTGACTTTC
>-|TRBV9|TRBJ2-7|-|13
CASSVGLPNEQYF
TGTGCCAGCAGCGTAGGACTTCCCAACGAGCAGTACTTC
>many|TRBV27|TRBJ2-1|-|16
CASSSPGKSSYNEQFF
TGTGCCAGCAGTTCTCCAGGGAAGAGCTCCTACAATGAGCAGTTCTTC
>many|TRBV2|TRBJ2-1|-|16
CASSGGTGLSYNEQFF
TGTGCCAGCAGTGGGGGAACAGGGCTCTCCTACAATGAGCAGTTCTTC
>-|TRBV30|TRBJ2-7|-|13
CAWSPKGYDEQYF
TGTGCCTGGAGCCCGAAGGGATACGACGAGCAGTACTTC
>many|TRBV28|TRBJ1-1|TRBD1|15
CASSNNRGLNTEAFF
TGTGCCAGCAGTAATAACAGGGGCCTGAACACTGAAGCTTTCTTT
>few|TRBV13|TRBJ1-5|-|13
CASSLEGSEPQHF
TGTGCCAGCAGCTTAGAGGGCTCGGAGCCCCAGCATTTT
>-|TRBV12-3/TRBV12-4|TRBJ1-5|-|13
CASSFGGTQPQHF
TGTGCCAGCAGTTTTGGGGGGACTCAGCCCCAGCATTTT
>-|TRBV19|TRBJ2-6|TRBD1|16
CASSRTGTFGANVLTF
TGTGCCAGTAGCAGGACAGGAACCTTTGGGGCCAACGTCCTGACTTTC
>-|TRBV11-3|TRBJ1-1|TRBD1|14
CASRTTGSESEAFF
TGTGCCAGCAGGACGACAGGGTCTGAATCTGAAGCTTTCTTT
>-|TRBV6-1|TRBJ1-4|-|15
CASRETGHLFEKLFF
TGTGCCAGCAGGGAAACGGGACACCTGTTTGAAAAACTGTTTTTT
>few|TRBV20-1|TRBJ2-2|-|16
CSARDIRGSYSGELFF
TGCAGTGCTAGAGATATAAGGGGGTCCTACAGCGGGGAGCTGTTTTTT
>many|TRBV5-1|TRBJ2-3|TRBD2|17
CASSFGTSGSSTDTQYF
TGCGCCAGCAGCTTCGGGACTAGCGGAAGTAGCACAGATACGCAGTATTTT
>many|TRBV11-2|TRBJ1-1|-|16
CASSPAGVGVNTEAFF
TGTGCCAGCAGCCCAGCAGGGGTCGGGGTGAACACTGAAGCTTTCTTT
>many|TRBV19|TRBJ2-5|-|13
CASSPHMQETQYF
TGTGCCAGTAGTCCACACATGCAAGAGACCCAGTACTTC
>-|TRBV11-1|TRBJ1-6|TRBD1|14
CASSQGDSYSPFHF
TGTGCCAGCAGCCAAGGGGACAGCTATTCACCCTTCCACTTT
>many|TRBV2|TRBJ1-1|-|15
CASSGALGASTEAFF
TGTGCCAGCAGTGGGGCTTTAGGGGCGAGCACTGAAGCTTTCTTT
>many|TRBV2|TRBJ2-7|TRBD2|17
CASSEAPTTSLSYEQYF
TGTGCCAGCAGTGAAGCCCCAACGACTAGCCTGTCCTACGAGCAGTACTTC
>many|TRBV6-1|TRBJ1-5|-|12
CASSKQDQPQHF
TGTGCCAGCAGTAAACAGGATCAGCCCCAGCATTTT
>few|TRBV20-1|TRBJ1-2|-|14
CSAASRDTNYGYTF
TGCAGTGCGGCGAGCCGGGACACTAACTATGGCTACACCTTC